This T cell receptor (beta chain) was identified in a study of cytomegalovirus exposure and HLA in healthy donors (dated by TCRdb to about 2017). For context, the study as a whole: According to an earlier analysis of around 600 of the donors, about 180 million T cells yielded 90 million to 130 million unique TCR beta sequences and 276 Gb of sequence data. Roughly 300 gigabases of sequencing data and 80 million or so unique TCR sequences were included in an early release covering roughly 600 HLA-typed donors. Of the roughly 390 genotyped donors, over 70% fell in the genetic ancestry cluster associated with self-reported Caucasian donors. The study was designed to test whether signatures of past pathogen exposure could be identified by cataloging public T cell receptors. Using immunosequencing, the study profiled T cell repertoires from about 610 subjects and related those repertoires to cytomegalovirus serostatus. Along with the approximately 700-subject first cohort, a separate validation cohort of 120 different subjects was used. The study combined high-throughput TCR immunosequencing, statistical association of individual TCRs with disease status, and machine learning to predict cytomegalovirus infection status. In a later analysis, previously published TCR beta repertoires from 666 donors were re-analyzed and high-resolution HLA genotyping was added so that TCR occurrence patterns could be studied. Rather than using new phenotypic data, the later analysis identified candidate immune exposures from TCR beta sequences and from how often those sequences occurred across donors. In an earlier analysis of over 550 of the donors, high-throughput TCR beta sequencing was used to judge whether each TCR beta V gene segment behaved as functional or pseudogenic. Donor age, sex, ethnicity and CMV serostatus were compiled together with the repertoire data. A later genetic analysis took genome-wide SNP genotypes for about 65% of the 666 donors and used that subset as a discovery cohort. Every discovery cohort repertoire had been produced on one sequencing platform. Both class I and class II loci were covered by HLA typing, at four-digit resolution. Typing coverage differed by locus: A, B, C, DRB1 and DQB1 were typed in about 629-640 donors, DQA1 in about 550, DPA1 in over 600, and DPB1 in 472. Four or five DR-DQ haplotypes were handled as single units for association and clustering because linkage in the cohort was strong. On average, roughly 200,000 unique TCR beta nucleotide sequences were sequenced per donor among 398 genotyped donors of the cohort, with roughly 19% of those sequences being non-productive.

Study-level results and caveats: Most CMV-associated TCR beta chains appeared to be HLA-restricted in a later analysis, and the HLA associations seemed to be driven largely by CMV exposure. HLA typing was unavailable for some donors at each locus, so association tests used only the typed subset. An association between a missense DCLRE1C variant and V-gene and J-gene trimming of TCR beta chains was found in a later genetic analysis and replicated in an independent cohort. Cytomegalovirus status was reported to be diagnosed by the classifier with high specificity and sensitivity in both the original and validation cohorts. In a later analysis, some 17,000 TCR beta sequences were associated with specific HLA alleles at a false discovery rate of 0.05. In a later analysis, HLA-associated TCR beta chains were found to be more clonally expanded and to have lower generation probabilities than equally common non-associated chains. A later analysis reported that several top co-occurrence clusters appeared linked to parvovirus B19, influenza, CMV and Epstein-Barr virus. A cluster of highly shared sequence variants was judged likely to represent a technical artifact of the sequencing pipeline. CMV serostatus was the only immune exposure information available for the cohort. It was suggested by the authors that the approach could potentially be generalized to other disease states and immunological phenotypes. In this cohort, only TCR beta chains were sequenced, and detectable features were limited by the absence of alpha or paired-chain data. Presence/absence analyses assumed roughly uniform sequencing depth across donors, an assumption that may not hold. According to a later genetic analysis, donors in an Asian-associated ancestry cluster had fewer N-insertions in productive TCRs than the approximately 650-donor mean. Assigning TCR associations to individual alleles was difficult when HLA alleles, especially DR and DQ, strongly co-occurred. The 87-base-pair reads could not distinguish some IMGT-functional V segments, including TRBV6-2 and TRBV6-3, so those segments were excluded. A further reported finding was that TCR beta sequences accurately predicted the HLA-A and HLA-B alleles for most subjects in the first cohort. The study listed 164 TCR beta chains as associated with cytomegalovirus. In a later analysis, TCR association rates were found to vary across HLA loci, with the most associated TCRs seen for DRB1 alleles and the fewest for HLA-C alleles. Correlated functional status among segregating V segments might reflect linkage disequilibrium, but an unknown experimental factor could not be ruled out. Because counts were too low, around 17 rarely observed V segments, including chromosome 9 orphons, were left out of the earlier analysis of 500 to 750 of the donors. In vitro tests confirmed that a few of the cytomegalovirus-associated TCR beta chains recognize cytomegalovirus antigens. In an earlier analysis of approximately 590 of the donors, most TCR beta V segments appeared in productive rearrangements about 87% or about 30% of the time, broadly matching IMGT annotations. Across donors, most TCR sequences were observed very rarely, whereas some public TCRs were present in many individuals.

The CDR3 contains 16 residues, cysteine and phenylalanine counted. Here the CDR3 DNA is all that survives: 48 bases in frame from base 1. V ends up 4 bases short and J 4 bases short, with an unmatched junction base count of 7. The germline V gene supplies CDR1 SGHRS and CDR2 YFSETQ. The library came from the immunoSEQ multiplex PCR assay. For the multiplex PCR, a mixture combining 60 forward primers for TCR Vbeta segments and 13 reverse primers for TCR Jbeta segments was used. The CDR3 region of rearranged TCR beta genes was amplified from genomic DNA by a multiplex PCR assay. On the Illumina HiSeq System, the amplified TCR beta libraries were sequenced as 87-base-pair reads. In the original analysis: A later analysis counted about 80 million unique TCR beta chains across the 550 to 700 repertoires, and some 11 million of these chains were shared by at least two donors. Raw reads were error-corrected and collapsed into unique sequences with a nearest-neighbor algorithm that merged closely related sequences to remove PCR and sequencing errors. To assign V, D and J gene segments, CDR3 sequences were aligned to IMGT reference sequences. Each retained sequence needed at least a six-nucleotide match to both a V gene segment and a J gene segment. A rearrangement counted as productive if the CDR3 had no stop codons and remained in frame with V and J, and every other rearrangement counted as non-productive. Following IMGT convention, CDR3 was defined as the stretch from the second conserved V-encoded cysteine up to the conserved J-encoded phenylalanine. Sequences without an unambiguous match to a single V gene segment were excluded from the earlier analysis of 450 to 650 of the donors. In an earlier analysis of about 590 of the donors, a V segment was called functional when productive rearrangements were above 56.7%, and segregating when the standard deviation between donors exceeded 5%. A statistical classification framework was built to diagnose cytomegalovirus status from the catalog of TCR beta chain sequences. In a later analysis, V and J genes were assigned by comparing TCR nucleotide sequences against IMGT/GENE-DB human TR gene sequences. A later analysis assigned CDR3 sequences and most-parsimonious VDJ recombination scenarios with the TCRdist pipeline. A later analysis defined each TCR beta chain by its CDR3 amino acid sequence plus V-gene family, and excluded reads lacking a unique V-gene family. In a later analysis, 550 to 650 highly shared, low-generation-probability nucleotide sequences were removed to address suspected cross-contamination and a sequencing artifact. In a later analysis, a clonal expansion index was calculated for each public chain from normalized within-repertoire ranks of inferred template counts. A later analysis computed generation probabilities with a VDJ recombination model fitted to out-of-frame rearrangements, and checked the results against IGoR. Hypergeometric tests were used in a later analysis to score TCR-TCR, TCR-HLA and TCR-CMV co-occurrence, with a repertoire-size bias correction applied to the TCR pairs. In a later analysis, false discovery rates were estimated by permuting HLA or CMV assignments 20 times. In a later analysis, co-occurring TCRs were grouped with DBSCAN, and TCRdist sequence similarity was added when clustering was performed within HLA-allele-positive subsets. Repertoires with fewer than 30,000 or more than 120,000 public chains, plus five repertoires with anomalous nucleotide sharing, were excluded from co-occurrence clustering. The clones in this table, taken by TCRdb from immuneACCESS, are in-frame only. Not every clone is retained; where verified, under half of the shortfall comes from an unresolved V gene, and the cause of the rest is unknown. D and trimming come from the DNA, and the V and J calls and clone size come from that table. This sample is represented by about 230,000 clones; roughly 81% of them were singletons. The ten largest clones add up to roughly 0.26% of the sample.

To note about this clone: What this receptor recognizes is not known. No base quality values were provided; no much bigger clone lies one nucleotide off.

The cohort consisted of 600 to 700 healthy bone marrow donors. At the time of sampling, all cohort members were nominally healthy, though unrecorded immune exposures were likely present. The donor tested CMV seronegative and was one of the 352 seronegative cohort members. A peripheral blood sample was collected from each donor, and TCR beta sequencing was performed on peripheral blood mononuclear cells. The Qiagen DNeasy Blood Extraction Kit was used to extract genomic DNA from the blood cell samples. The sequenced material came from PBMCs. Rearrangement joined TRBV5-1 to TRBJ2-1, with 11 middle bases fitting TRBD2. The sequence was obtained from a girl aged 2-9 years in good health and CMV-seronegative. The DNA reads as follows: TGCGCCAGCAGCGTAACTAGCGGGGGCCGGTACAATGAGCAGTTCTTC. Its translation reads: CASSVTSGGRYNEQFF.